Sequencing of this T cell receptor (beta chain) was carried out in a study of shared clonotypes between healthy human individuals. Study-wide context: Each donor's CD8 memory used one plate, CD8 naive two, each CD4 subset three.

Germline values: CDR1 MNHNS, CDR2 SASEGT. The CDR3 totals 14 residues. Trimming took off 3 bases at V and 5 bases at J, with 11 bases between the two ends. Sequencing used immunoSEQ multiplex PCR; TCRdb keeps in-frame clones, though not all of them. The table has roughly 2.2 million clones, 85% to 95% seen once; the top ten hold 0.35% to 0.45%. Study observations and caveats: Memory subsets generally showed smaller estimated richness than naive subsets did.

This clone was observed once. Its antigen remains unknown. This receptor was obtained from a man aged 18 to 35 in good health. Some clones in this sample may be carry-over from other donors' samples. Input material: naive CD4+ T cells from PBMCs. Subset reported: CD45RA+ positively selected. The chain employs TRBV6-1 and TRBJ2-1, with no clear D. The CDR3 sequence: CASSELWHHNEQFF. The CDR3, as DNA: TGTGCCAGCAGTGAGTTGTGGCACCACAATGAGCAGTTCTTC.